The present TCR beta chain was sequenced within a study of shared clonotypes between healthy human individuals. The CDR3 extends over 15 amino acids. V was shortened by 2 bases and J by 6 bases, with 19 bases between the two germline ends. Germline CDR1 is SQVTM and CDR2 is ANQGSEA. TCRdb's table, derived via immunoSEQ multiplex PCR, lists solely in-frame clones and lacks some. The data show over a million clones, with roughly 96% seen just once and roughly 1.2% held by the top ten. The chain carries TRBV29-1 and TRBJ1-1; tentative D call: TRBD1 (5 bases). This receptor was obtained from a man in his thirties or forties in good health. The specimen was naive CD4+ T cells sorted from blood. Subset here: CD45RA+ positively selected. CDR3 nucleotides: TGCAGCGTTGAAAGAAGGGGAGCACCTAACGCTGAAGCTTTCTTT. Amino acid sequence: CSVERRGAPNAEAFF.